The rows below give T cell receptor beta chains drawn from one sample of a study of technical replicates of blood from a few donors. TCRdb keeps only in-frame clones here, not all; method: immunoSEQ multiplex PCR. The data contain more than 95,000 clones, 95% of them singletons. The sample taken for sequencing was T cells isolated from PBMCs. The origin of the receptors is a human donor in good health. Each CDR3 is given with its conserved first and last residue. The D gene is left open where the match is weak. Clone size, where shown, is once, few, many, or a class for clones that have expanded.

clone size,V gene,J gene,D gene,CDR3 protein,CDR3 DNA
few,TRBV6-1,TRBJ2-7,NA,CASTGSWGSYEQYF,TGTGCCAGCACCGGGAGTTGGGGCTCCTACGAGCAGTACTTC
NA,TRBV29-1,TRBJ1-1,NA,CSVTGINTEAFF,TGCAGCGTTACAGGGATCAACACTGAAGCTTTCTTT
NA,TRBV11-3,TRBJ2-1,NA,CASSLPGSRKSSYNEQFF,TGTGCCAGCAGCTTACCCGGGAGCCGGAAAAGCTCCTACAATGAGCAGTTCTTC
once,TRBV7-9,TRBJ1-5,NA,CASSLLSLSDGSNQPQHF,TGTGCCAGCAGCTTACTATCTCTGAGTGACGGGAGCAATCAGCCCCAGCATTTT
NA,TRBV7-3,TRBJ1-1,TRBD1,CASSSGRGPNTEAFF,TGTGCCAGCAGCTCAGGAAGGGGGCCGAACACTGAAGCTTTCTTT
NA,TRBV11-2,TRBJ1-2,TRBD1,CASSHYRDRNYGYTF,TGTGCCAGCAGCCACTACCGGGACAGGAACTATGGCTACACCTTC
NA,TRBV30,TRBJ2-5,NA,CAWSDDSRIETQYF,TGTGCCTGGAGTGACGACAGCAGGATAGAGACCCAGTACTTC
NA,TRBV2,TRBJ1-5,NA,CASSDEIQPQHF,TGTGCCAGCAGTGACGAGATTCAGCCCCAGCATTTT
NA,TRBV7-8,TRBJ2-7,TRBD2,CASSLGSGGPTYEQYF,TGTGCCAGCAGCTTAGGTAGCGGGGGACCAACCTACGAGCAGTACTTC
NA,TRBV6-5,TRBJ2-7,NA,CASSSVTYEQYF,TGTGCCAGCAGTTCTGTAACCTACGAGCAGTACTTC
NA,TRBV10-1,TRBJ2-7,NA,CASSGPVEANSYEQYF,TGCGCCAGCAGCGGCCCAGTGGAGGCCAACTCCTACGAGCAGTACTTC
NA,TRBV7-7,TRBJ2-7,NA,CASSLAAAYEQYF,TGTGCTAGCAGCTTAGCGGCAGCCTACGAGCAGTACTTC
NA,TRBV7-8,TRBJ2-6,TRBD1,CASSYRDRGPGGANVLTF,TGTGCCAGCAGCTACCGGGACAGGGGGCCGGGGGGGGCCAACGTCCTGACTTTC
NA,TRBV9,TRBJ1-1,NA,CASSVGIQNTEAFF,TGTGCCAGCAGCGTAGGAATACAGAACACTGAAGCTTTCTTT
NA,TRBV5-1,TRBJ2-3,NA,CASSSALYTSTDTQYF,TGCGCCAGCAGTTCTGCCCTTTATACTAGCACAGATACGCAGTATTTT
once,TRBV7-9,TRBJ1-6,NA,CASSLRQDSPLHF,TGTGCCAGCAGCTTACGACAAGATTCACCCCTCCACTTT
few,TRBV6-1,TRBJ2-2,TRBD1,CASRRQGRYTGELFF,TGTGCCAGCAGGAGACAGGGGCGGTACACCGGGGAGCTGTTTTTT
once,TRBV5-4,TRBJ2-5,NA,CASSLQYQETQYF,TGTGCCAGCAGCTTACAGTATCAAGAGACCCAGTACTTC
NA,TRBV6-5,TRBJ2-3,TRBD2,CASSRSGSTDTQYF,TGTGCCAGCAGCCGTAGCGGGAGCACAGATACGCAGTATTTT
NA,TRBV4-1,TRBJ2-7,NA,CASSHRPLFRNVAGYEQYF,TGCGCCAGCAGCCATCGGCCGCTGTTCCGAAATGTCGCAGGCTACGAGCAGTACTTC
NA,TRBV30,TRBJ1-1,NA,CAWSVLVTEAFF,TGTGCCTGGAGTGTACTGGTCACTGAAGCTTTCTTT
once,TRBV9,TRBJ1-2,NA,CASSVGLQGKVGYGYTF,TGTGCCAGCAGCGTAGGGTTGCAGGGTAAAGTGGGCTATGGCTACACCTTC
NA,TRBV5-4,TRBJ2-7,NA,CASSPRTSSSYEQYF,TGTGCCAGCAGCCCGCGGACTTCTAGCTCCTACGAGCAGTACTTC
NA,TRBV5-1,TRBJ1-4,NA,CASSTGQENEKLFF,TGCGCCAGCAGCACGGGACAAGAAAATGAAAAACTGTTTTTT
NA,TRBV6-6,TRBJ1-5,NA,CASSSNWGGSNQPQHF,TGTGCCAGCAGTTCAAACTGGGGAGGGAGCAATCAGCCCCAGCATTTT
NA,TRBV7-9,TRBJ1-2,TRBD1,CASSFESRDRVRGYTF,TGTGCCAGCAGCTTCGAGAGTAGGGACAGGGTGAGAGGCTACACCTTC
NA,TRBV2,TRBJ2-1,TRBD2,CASSTGTSGSPSYNEQFF,TGTGCCAGCAGCACCGGGACTAGCGGGTCCCCTTCCTACAATGAGCAGTTCTTC
NA,TRBV5-6,TRBJ2-1,TRBD2,CASSPIPGGKLSYNEQFF,TGTGCCAGCAGCCCTATACCGGGGGGTAAACTTTCCTACAATGAGCAGTTCTTC
NA,TRBV4-1,TRBJ2-1,TRBD2,CASSHRDYNNEQFF,TGCGCCAGCAGCCACCGGGACTATAACAATGAGCAGTTCTTC
NA,TRBV4-1,TRBJ2-1,NA,CASSRGVADNEQFF,TGCGCCAGCAGCCGCGGAGTAGCGGACAATGAGCAGTTCTTC
NA,TRBV18,TRBJ2-7,TRBD2,CASSPPAGEQYF,TGTGCCAGCTCACCACCAGCGGGAGAGCAGTACTTC
NA,TRBV6-5,TRBJ2-5,NA,CASTLTIEDQETQYF,TGTGCCAGCACCCTAACCATAGAAGACCAAGAGACCCAGTACTTC
NA,TRBV5-1,TRBJ2-3,NA,CASSQAGLWTDTQYF,TGCGCCAGCAGCCAGGCCGGACTATGGACGGATACGCAGTATTTT
NA,TRBV7-6,TRBJ1-6,NA,CASSLRSLRYNSPLHF,TGTGCCAGCAGCCTCCGGTCCTTGAGGTATAATTCACCCCTCCACTTT
NA,TRBV4-1,TRBJ2-4,TRBD1,CASSQGQGTKNIQYF,TGCGCCAGCAGCCAAGGACAGGGTACCAAAAACATTCAGTACTTC
NA,TRBV6-5,TRBJ2-3,TRBD2,CASSYVAGVADTQYF,TGTGCCAGCAGTTACGTGGCGGGAGTTGCAGATACGCAGTATTTT
NA,TRBV29-1,TRBJ1-1,NA,CSVEGRPSNTEAFF,TGCAGCGTTGAAGGCAGGCCTTCGAACACTGAAGCTTTCTTT
once,TRBV7-6,TRBJ2-7,NA,CASSLGAPSHEQYF,TGTGCCAGCAGCTTAGGGGCTCCCAGCCACGAGCAGTACTTC
NA,TRBV30,TRBJ1-1,NA,CAWSDRTLRDTEAFF,TGTGCCTGGAGTGACAGGACGCTGAGAGACACTGAAGCTTTCTTT
NA,TRBV10-2,TRBJ1-1,TRBD1,CARRQGVNTEAFF,TGCGCCAGGAGACAGGGGGTGAACACTGAAGCTTTCTTT
NA,TRBV7-9,TRBJ1-1,NA,CASSVSGMVITEAFF,TGTGCCAGCAGCGTATCGGGGATGGTAATCACTGAAGCTTTCTTT
NA,TRBV14,TRBJ2-1,NA,CASSRKYGYSYNEQFF,TGTGCCAGCAGCCGCAAGTACGGGTACTCCTACAATGAGCAGTTCTTC
NA,TRBV4-1,TRBJ1-6,NA,CASSQDEVPSSYNSPLHF,TGCGCCAGCAGCCAAGATGAAGTTCCGAGCTCCTATAATTCACCCCTCCACTTT
NA,TRBV5-1,TRBJ2-2,NA,CASRSGTHTGELFF,TGCGCCAGCAGGTCCGGTACCCACACCGGGGAGCTGTTTTTT
NA,TRBV7-2,TRBJ2-1,NA,CASRGAGGYNEQFF,TGTGCCAGCAGAGGTGCGGGTGGTTACAATGAGCAGTTCTTC
NA,TRBV18,TRBJ1-5,NA,CASSQDRNNQPQHF,TGTGCCAGCTCACAAGACAGAAACAATCAGCCCCAGCATTTT
NA,TRBV5-1,TRBJ2-7,NA,CASSLFQGVHYEQYF,TGCGCCAGCAGCTTGTTCCAGGGCGTCCACTACGAGCAGTACTTC
NA,TRBV2,TRBJ1-2,NA,CASSDRTRDGYTF,TGTGCCAGCAGCGACCGGACTCGCGATGGCTACACCTTC
NA,TRBV19,TRBJ1-4,TRBD1,CASRDRGLFNEKLFF,TGTGCCAGTCGGGACAGGGGCCTCTTTAATGAAAAACTGTTTTTT
once,TRBV11-2,TRBJ2-7,NA,CASSLSYSGQIYYEQYF,TGTGCCAGCAGCTTATCCTATAGTGGACAGATCTACTACGAGCAGTACTTC
NA,TRBV5-4,TRBJ2-5,NA,CASSRGWETQYF,TGTGCCAGCAGCAGGGGTTGGGAGACCCAGTACTTC